This T cell receptor (beta chain) was recovered during a study of blood T cell repertoires in COVID-19. Study background: The United States, Italy and Spain supplied acute and convalescent COVID-19 samples. T cells, B-cell-depleted T cells, or PBMCs supplied cDNA or gDNA.

In the authors' workflow: Amplification of reference gene primers provided the estimated nucleated cell counts. Here immunoSEQ multiplex PCR was the method, and the copy in TCRdb shows in-frame clones only, minus some. For V, J and clone size, that table is used; D and trimming come from the DNA. The sample records roughly 200,000 clones, over 75% being singletons. With 3 bases removed from V and 4 bases from J, the gap between germline ends came to 16 bases. The CDR3 contains 16 residues. Germline CDR1 SEHNR, CDR2 FQNEAQ (reference sequence). This clonotype originated in a woman older than 75 with acute or convalescent COVID-19. The specimen was peripheral blood. This chain connects TRBV7-9 to TRBJ2-1, with D perhaps TRBD1 (5 bases). In DNA form, the CDR3 reads TGTGCCAGCAGCTTCTCTCCGGCAGGGTCATACAATGAGCAGTTCTTC. This encodes CASSFSPAGSYNEQFF.